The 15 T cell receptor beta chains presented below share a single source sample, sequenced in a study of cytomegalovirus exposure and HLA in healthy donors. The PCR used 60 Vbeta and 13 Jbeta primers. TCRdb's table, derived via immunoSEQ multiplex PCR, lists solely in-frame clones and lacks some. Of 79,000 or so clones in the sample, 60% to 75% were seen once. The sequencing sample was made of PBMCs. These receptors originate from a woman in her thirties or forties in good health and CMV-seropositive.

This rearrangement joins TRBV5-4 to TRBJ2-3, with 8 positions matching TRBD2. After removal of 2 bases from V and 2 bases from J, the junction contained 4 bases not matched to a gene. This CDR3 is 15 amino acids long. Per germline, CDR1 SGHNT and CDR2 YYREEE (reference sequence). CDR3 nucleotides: TGTGCCAGCAGCTTATCAGCGGGGGTCACAGATACGCAGTATTTT. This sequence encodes CASSLSAGVTDTQYF. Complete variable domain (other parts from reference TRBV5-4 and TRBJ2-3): ETGVTQSPTHLIKTRGQQVTLRCSSQSGHNTVSWYQQALGQGPQFIFQYYREEENGRGNFPPRFSGLQFPNYSSELNVNALELDDSALYLCASSLSAGVTDTQYFGPGTRLTVL.

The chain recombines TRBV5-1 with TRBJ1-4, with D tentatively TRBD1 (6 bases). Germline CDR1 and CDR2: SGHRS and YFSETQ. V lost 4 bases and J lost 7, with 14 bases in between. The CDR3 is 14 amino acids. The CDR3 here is CASSPSQGFEKLFF. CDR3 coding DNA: TGCGCCAGCAGCCCCTCCCAGGGGTTTGAAAAACTGTTTTTT.

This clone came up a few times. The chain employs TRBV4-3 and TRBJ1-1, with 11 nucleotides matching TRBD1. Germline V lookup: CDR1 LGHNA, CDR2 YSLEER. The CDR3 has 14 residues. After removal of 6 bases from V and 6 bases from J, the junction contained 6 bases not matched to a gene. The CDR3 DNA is TGCGCCAGCAGGCGGGGACAGGGGGAGCCTGAAGCTTTCTTT. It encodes CASRRGQGEPEAFF.

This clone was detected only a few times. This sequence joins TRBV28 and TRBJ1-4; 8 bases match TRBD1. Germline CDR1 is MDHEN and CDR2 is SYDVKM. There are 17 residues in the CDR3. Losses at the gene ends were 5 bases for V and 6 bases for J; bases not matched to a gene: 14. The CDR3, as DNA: TGTGCCAGCAGTGGACATACCCCCGGGACAGGTGATGAAAAACTGTTTTTT. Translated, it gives CASSGHTPGTGDEKLFF. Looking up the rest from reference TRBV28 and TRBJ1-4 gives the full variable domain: DVKVTQSSRYLVKRTGEKVFLECVQDMDHENMFWYRQDPGLGLRLIYFSYDVKMKEKGDIPEGYSVSREKKERFSLILESASTNQTSMYLCASSGHTPGTGDEKLFFGSGTQLSVL.

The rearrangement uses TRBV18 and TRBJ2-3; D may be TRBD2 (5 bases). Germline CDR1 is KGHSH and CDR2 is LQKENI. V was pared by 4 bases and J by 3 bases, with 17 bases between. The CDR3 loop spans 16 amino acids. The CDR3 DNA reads TGTGCCAGCTCACAGGCCCCGGGATTTTATACAGATACGCAGTATTTT. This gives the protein CASSQAPGFYTDTQYF.

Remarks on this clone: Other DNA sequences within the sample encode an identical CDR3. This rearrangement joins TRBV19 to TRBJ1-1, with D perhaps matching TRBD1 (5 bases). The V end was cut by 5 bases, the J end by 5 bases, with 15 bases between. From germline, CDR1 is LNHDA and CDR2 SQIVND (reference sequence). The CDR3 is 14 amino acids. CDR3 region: CASSVDRGGTEAFF. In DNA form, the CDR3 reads TGTGCCAGTAGTGTGGATAGGGGAGGGACTGAAGCTTTCTTT.

The CDR3 protein is CASSKTSGRGNEQFF. CDR3 DNA sequence: TGTGCCAGTAGTAAGACTAGCGGGAGGGGCAATGAGCAGTTCTTC. V gene TRBV19 combines with J gene TRBJ2-1, with 14 bases that match TRBD2. This CDR3 is 15 amino acids long. The germline V gene has CDR1 LNHDA and CDR2 SQIVND (reference sequence). With V trimmed by 4 bases and J by 6 bases, 2 bases remained unmatched.

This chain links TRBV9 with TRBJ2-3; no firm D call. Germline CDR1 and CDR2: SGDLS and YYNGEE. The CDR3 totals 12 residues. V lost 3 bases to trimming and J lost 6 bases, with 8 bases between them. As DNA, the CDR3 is TGTGCCAGCAGCGGCTCGCGGGATACGCAGTATTTT. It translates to CASSGSRDTQYF.

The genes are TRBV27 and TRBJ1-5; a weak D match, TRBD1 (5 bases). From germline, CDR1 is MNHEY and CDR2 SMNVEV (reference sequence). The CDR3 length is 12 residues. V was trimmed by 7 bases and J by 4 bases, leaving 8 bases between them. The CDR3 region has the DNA TGTGCCAGCAAGGGGCAAAATCAGCCCCAGCATTTT. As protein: CASKGQNQPQHF.

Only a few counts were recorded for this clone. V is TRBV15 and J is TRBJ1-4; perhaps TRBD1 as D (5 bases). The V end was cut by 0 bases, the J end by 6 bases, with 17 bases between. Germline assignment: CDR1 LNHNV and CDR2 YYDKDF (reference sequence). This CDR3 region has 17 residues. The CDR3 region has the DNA TGTGCCACCAGCAGAGATATCATGGGGGGGTCAGATGAAAAACTGTTTTTT. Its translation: CATSRDIMGGSDEKLFF.

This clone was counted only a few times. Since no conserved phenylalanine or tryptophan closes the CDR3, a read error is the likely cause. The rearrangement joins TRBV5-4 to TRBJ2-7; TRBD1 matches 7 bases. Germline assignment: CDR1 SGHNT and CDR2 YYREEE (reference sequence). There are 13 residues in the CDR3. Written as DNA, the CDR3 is TGTGCCAGAAGCTACACAGGGGAGTACGAGCAGTACTTA. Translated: CARSYTGEYEQYL.

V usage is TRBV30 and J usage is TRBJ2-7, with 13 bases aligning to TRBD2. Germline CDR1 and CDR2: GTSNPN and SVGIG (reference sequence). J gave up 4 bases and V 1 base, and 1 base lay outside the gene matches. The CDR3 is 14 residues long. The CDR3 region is CAWSGTSGGYEQYF. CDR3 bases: TGTGCCTGGAGTGGGACTAGCGGGGGTTACGAGCAGTACTTC. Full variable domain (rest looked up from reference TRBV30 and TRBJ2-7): SQTIHQWPATLVQPVGSPLSLECTVEGTSNPNLYWYRQAAGRGLQLLFYSVGIGQISSEVPQNLSASRPQDRQFILSSKKLLLSDSGFYLCAWSGTSGGYEQYFGPGTRLTVT.

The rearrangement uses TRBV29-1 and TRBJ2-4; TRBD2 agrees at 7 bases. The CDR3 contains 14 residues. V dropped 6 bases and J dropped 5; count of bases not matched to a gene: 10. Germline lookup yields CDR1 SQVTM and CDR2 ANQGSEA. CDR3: CSVKRGAFENIQYF. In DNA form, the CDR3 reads TGCAGCGTCAAGCGGGGCGCCTTCGAAAACATTCAGTACTTC.

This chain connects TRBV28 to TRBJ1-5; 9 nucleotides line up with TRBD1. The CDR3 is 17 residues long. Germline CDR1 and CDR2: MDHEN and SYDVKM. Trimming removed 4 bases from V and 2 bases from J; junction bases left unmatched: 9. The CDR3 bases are TGTGCCAGCAGTTCCCCGGAACAGGGGGCGGGCAATCAGCCCCAGCATTTT. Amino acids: CASSSPEQGAGNQPQHF.

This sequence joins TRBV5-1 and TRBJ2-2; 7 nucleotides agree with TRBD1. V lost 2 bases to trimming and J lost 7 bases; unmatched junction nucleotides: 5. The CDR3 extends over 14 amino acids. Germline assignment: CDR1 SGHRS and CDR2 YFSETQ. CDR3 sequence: CASSLDREDGELFF. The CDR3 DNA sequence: TGCGCCAGCAGCTTAGACAGGGAAGACGGGGAGCTGTTTTTT.